The clone carrying this T cell receptor (beta chain) was found many times. Its antigen is not identified. This sample was taken from a study of neurological immune-mediated disorders. Overall study results and limits: The study found no CDR3 amino acid sequences shared by expanded clones across subjects, suggesting private repertoires in all groups.

Time point indicated: longitudinal time-point 1 (baseline). Each CDR3 protein gets one entry after TCRdb re-called the 5' RACE reads with MiXCR. The table lists roughly 36,000 distinct CDR3 sequences, around 3.1% of them singletons. From germline, CDR1 is SGHRS and CDR2 YFSETQ. V lost 2 bases to trimming and J lost 6 bases; unmatched junction nucleotides: 1. The CDR3 runs 13 residues. This clonotype was obtained from a woman aged 55-69 years with multiple sclerosis. Input material: PBMCs. The chain joins TRBV5-1 to TRBJ1-2, with TRBD1 matching 10 bases. Here the CDR3 reads CASSFGTGDGYTF. The CDR3 nucleotides read TGCGCCAGCAGCTTCGGGACAGGGGATGGCTACACCTTC. The full variable domain, with the rest looked up from reference TRBV5-1 and TRBJ1-2, is KAGVTQTPRYLIKTRGQQVTLSCSPISGHRSVSWYQQTPGQGLQFLFEYFSETQRNKGNFPGRFSGRQFSNSRSEMNVSTLELGDSALYLCASSFGTGDGYTFGSGTRLTVV.